A selection of T cell receptor beta chains follows, all from one sample in a study of T cell repertoires in cytomegalovirus infection. TCRdb ran MiXCR on the reads and lists one entry per CDR3 protein. The sample consists of just under 550,000 distinct CDR3 sequences, around a quarter of them appearing once. The sequenced material came from PBMCs. All receptors come from a human donor in good health (CMV status not recorded). Some clones in this sample may be carry-over from other donors' samples. Both conserved end residues are part of each CDR3. Fields, in order: CDR3 protein, CDR3 DNA, clone size, J gene, D gene, V gene. The D gene is left open where the match is weak. Not every row has a clone size; where given, it reads once, few, many or a size class.

CDR3 protein: CASSPRGAEAFF
CDR3 DNA: TGCGCCAGCAGCCCGAGGGGAGCTGAAGCTTTCTTT
clone size: -
J gene: TRBJ1-1
D gene: -
V gene: TRBV4-1

CDR3 protein: CASTDSFNYGYTF
CDR3 DNA: TGTGCCAGCACGGACAGTTTCAACTATGGCTACACCTTC
clone size: -
J gene: TRBJ1-2
D gene: -
V gene: TRBV6-2/TRBV6-3

CDR3 protein: CASSLGQGRAEETQYF
CDR3 DNA: TGTGCCAGCAGCTTAGGACAGGGTCGGGCCGAAGAGACCCAGTACTTC
clone size: -
J gene: TRBJ2-5
D gene: TRBD1
V gene: TRBV7-8

CDR3 protein: CASSLAGVDAYEQYF
CDR3 DNA: TGTGCCAGCAGCTTAGCGGGGGTCGATGCCTACGAGCAGTACTTC
clone size: -
J gene: TRBJ2-7
D gene: -
V gene: TRBV7-8

CDR3 protein: CASSLGRGGTQETQYF
CDR3 DNA: TGTGCCAGCAGTTTAGGACGGGGGGGGACACAAGAGACCCAGTACTTC
clone size: many
J gene: TRBJ2-5
D gene: TRBD2
V gene: TRBV12-3/TRBV12-4

CDR3 protein: CASSLEGGRGTGELFF
CDR3 DNA: TGCGCCAGCAGCTTGGAAGGCGGGAGAGGCACCGGGGAGCTGTTTTTT
clone size: -
J gene: TRBJ2-2
D gene: TRBD2
V gene: TRBV5-1

CDR3 protein: CASSPLDGTTGANVLTF
CDR3 DNA: TGTGCCAGCTCACCGTTGGACGGTACTACTGGGGCCAACGTCCTGACTTTC
clone size: -
J gene: TRBJ2-6
D gene: -
V gene: TRBV18

CDR3 protein: CASSLVFRHQETQYF
CDR3 DNA: TGTGCCAGCAGCCTCGTTTTCAGGCACCAAGAGACCCAGTACTTC
clone size: many
J gene: TRBJ2-5
D gene: -
V gene: TRBV7-2

CDR3 protein: CASRQGMGADTQYF
CDR3 DNA: TGTGCCAGCAGGCAGGGGATGGGGGCAGATACGCAGTATTTT
clone size: -
J gene: TRBJ2-3
D gene: -
V gene: TRBV12-3/TRBV12-4

CDR3 protein: CASSPLAVHYGDEQFF
CDR3 DNA: TGTGCCAGCAGTCCGCTAGCGGTCCATTATGGGGATGAGCAGTTCTTC
clone size: -
J gene: TRBJ2-1
D gene: TRBD2
V gene: TRBV6-5

CDR3 protein: CASSERGLWYNEQFF
CDR3 DNA: TGTGCCAGCAGTGAAAGGGGGCTGTGGTACAATGAGCAGTTCTTC
clone size: -
J gene: TRBJ2-1
D gene: TRBD1
V gene: TRBV6-1

CDR3 protein: CASSYPTSYNEQFF
CDR3 DNA: TGTGCCAGCAGTTACCCGACATCCTACAATGAGCAGTTCTTC
clone size: -
J gene: TRBJ2-1
D gene: -
V gene: TRBV6-6

CDR3 protein: CASSLDRREGHYEQYF
CDR3 DNA: TGTGCCAGCAGCTTAGATCGGCGGGAGGGCCACTACGAGCAGTACTTC
clone size: -
J gene: TRBJ2-7
D gene: TRBD2
V gene: TRBV7-7

CDR3 protein: CASSLDRDRETQYF
CDR3 DNA: TGTGCCAGCAGCTTAGACAGGGACCGGGAGACCCAGTACTTC
clone size: few
J gene: TRBJ2-5
D gene: -
V gene: TRBV7-6

CDR3 protein: CASSQDRAGGAGSPDTQYF
CDR3 DNA: TGCGCCAGCAGCCAAGATCGGGCAGGGGGCGCTGGTAGCCCAGATACGCAGTATTTT
clone size: -
J gene: TRBJ2-3
D gene: TRBD1
V gene: TRBV4-3

CDR3 protein: CSARDSLLAGGLRNF
CDR3 DNA: TGCAGTGCTAGAGATTCGTTACTAGCGGGAGGGCTCCGTAACTTC
clone size: few
J gene: TRBJ2-7
D gene: TRBD2
V gene: TRBV20-1

CDR3 protein: CASSLVAFGEQYF
CDR3 DNA: TGTGCCAGCAGCTTAGTGGCATTCGGCGAGCAGTACTTC
clone size: many
J gene: TRBJ2-7
D gene: -
V gene: TRBV7-2

CDR3 protein: CASRKGYQPQHF
CDR3 DNA: TGTGCCAGTAGAAAGGGGTATCAGCCCCAGCATTTT
clone size: -
J gene: TRBJ1-5
D gene: -
V gene: TRBV19

CDR3 protein: CASSPPSIRGTEQFF
CDR3 DNA: TGTGCCAGCTCACCACCGAGTATAAGGGGAACTGAGCAGTTCTTC
clone size: -
J gene: TRBJ2-1
D gene: -
V gene: TRBV18

CDR3 protein: CASSLETTATNEKLFF
CDR3 DNA: TGTGCCAGCAGCTTAGAAACGACAGCAACTAATGAAAAACTGTTTTTT
clone size: many
J gene: TRBJ1-4
D gene: -
V gene: TRBV7-9

CDR3 protein: CASSFAGRNTEAFF
CDR3 DNA: TGTGCCAGCAGTTTTGCGGGCCGGAACACTGAAGCTTTCTTT
clone size: -
J gene: TRBJ1-1
D gene: -
V gene: TRBV27

CDR3 protein: CASSLWGGQETQYF
CDR3 DNA: TGTGCCAGCAGCTTGTGGGGCGGCCAAGAGACCCAGTACTTC
clone size: many
J gene: TRBJ2-5
D gene: -
V gene: TRBV7-2

CDR3 protein: CASSRLGSIRGNNEQFF
CDR3 DNA: TGTGCCAGCAGCCGCCTGGGCTCAATTAGGGGTAACAATGAGCAGTTCTTC
clone size: few
J gene: TRBJ2-1
D gene: -
V gene: TRBV11-3

CDR3 protein: CASRRTLYTDTQYF
CDR3 DNA: TGTGCCAGCCGGAGGACGCTGTACACAGATACGCAGTATTTT
clone size: -
J gene: TRBJ2-3
D gene: -
V gene: TRBV6-2/TRBV6-3

CDR3 protein: CASSPRASNTQYF
CDR3 DNA: TGTGCCAGTAGTCCGCGTGCATCAAATACGCAGTATTTT
clone size: -
J gene: TRBJ2-3
D gene: -
V gene: TRBV19

CDR3 protein: CSVEAPYSDSTDTQYF
CDR3 DNA: TGCAGCGTTGAAGCCCCGTATTCGGACAGCACAGATACGCAGTATTTT
clone size: -
J gene: TRBJ2-3
D gene: -
V gene: TRBV29-1

CDR3 protein: CSATLRQGSTNTEAFF
CDR3 DNA: TGCAGTGCTACCCTAAGACAGGGGTCAACGAACACTGAAGCTTTCTTT
clone size: -
J gene: TRBJ1-1
D gene: TRBD1
V gene: TRBV20-1

CDR3 protein: CASTDRSNPTGYGYTF
CDR3 DNA: TGTGCCAGCACCGATCGTTCCAACCCGACGGGCTATGGCTACACCTTC
clone size: few
J gene: TRBJ1-2
D gene: -
V gene: TRBV6-1

CDR3 protein: CAISESMSGGTEAFF
CDR3 DNA: TGTGCCATCAGTGAGTCGATGTCAGGGGGCACTGAAGCTTTCTTT
clone size: few
J gene: TRBJ1-1
D gene: TRBD1
V gene: TRBV10-3

CDR3 protein: CASPGGTYNEQFF
CDR3 DNA: TGTGCCAGCCCCGGCGGGACTTACAATGAGCAGTTCTTC
clone size: -
J gene: TRBJ2-1
D gene: -
V gene: TRBV7-6

CDR3 protein: CASSLPAAGVYF
CDR3 DNA: TGTGCCAGCAGCTTACCCGCCGCTGGAGTTTACTTC
clone size: many
J gene: TRBJ2-5
D gene: -
V gene: TRBV7-2

CDR3 protein: CASSTRTGPGEQYF
CDR3 DNA: TGTGCCAGCAGCACCCGGACAGGGCCGGGTGAGCAGTACTTC
clone size: few
J gene: TRBJ2-7
D gene: TRBD1
V gene: TRBV5-6

CDR3 protein: CASTAGGQETQYF
CDR3 DNA: TGTGCCAGCACGGCGGGGGGCCAAGAGACCCAGTACTTC
clone size: few
J gene: TRBJ2-5
D gene: TRBD2
V gene: TRBV6-1

CDR3 protein: CASSLALGQGGTDTQYF
CDR3 DNA: TGTGCCAGCAGTTTAGCCCTTGGGCAGGGCGGCACAGATACGCAGTATTTT
clone size: -
J gene: TRBJ2-3
D gene: -
V gene: TRBV12-3/TRBV12-4

CDR3 protein: CASSTGTGPNQPQHF
CDR3 DNA: TGTGCCAGCAGCACTGGGACAGGTCCCAATCAGCCCCAGCATTTT
clone size: -
J gene: TRBJ1-5
D gene: TRBD1
V gene: TRBV12-3/TRBV12-4

CDR3 protein: CATQSLAENTGELFF
CDR3 DNA: TGTGCCACCCAATCGTTGGCAGAGAACACCGGGGAGCTGTTTTTT
clone size: -
J gene: TRBJ2-2
D gene: -
V gene: TRBV28

CDR3 protein: CASSLPSGVLAKNIQYF
CDR3 DNA: TGTGCCAGCAGCTTACCCAGCGGGGTCCTGGCCAAAAACATTCAGTACTTC
clone size: few
J gene: TRBJ2-4
D gene: TRBD2
V gene: TRBV7-8

CDR3 protein: CASSQVGRDKNTEAFF
CDR3 DNA: TGCGCCAGCAGCCAAGTGGGGCGGGATAAGAACACTGAAGCTTTCTTT
clone size: -
J gene: TRBJ1-1
D gene: -
V gene: TRBV4-1

CDR3 protein: CASSYSRTALNEQFF
CDR3 DNA: TGTGCCAGCAGTTACTCGAGAACAGCTCTAAATGAGCAGTTCTTC
clone size: -
J gene: TRBJ2-1
D gene: -
V gene: TRBV6-6

CDR3 protein: CASSIAPAGNTEAFF
CDR3 DNA: TGTGCCAGCAGTATCGCCCCCGCCGGGAACACTGAAGCTTTCTTT
clone size: few
J gene: TRBJ1-1
D gene: -
V gene: TRBV6-2/TRBV6-3

CDR3 protein: CASSLIVSGNEQFF
CDR3 DNA: TGTGCCAGCAGCTTAATAGTTAGCGGTAATGAGCAGTTCTTC
clone size: -
J gene: TRBJ2-1
D gene: -
V gene: TRBV7-8

CDR3 protein: CASSQSRDRAFMNTEAFF
CDR3 DNA: TGCGCCAGCAGCCAATCCCGGGACAGGGCTTTTATGAACACTGAAGCTTTCTTT
clone size: few
J gene: TRBJ1-1
D gene: TRBD1
V gene: TRBV4-1

CDR3 protein: CASSLAPRNTEAFF
CDR3 DNA: TGTGCCAGCAGCTTAGCGCCCCGGAACACTGAAGCTTTCTTT
clone size: many
J gene: TRBJ1-1
D gene: -
V gene: TRBV7-2

CDR3 protein: CAWSGFSGEQMNTEAFF
CDR3 DNA: TGTGCCTGGAGTGGATTTTCAGGGGAACAAATGAACACTGAAGCTTTCTTT
clone size: few
J gene: TRBJ1-1
D gene: -
V gene: TRBV30